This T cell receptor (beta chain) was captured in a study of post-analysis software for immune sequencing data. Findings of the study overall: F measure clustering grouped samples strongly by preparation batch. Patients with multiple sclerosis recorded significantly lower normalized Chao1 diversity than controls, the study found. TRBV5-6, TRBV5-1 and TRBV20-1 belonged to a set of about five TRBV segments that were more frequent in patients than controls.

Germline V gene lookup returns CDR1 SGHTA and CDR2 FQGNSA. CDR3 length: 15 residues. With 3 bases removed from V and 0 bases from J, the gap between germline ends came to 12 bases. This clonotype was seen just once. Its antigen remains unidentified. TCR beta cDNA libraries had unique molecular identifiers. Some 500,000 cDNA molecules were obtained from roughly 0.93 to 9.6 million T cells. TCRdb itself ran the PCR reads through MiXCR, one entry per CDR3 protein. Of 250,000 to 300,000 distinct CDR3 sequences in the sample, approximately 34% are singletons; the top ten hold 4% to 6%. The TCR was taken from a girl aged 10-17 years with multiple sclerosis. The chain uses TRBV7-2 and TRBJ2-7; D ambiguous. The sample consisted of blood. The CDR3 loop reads CASSFDRRSSYEQYF. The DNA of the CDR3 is TGTGCCAGCAGCTTCGACCGCAGGAGCTCCTACGAGCAGTACTTC.